One and the same sample provided the 29 T cell receptor beta chains below, sequenced in a study of human T cells and chemical hapten exposure. Stated time point: patch test 2, 6 weeks after DPC sensitization. The treatment was: therapeutic diphenylcyclopropenone sensitization with weekly scalp DPC. TCRdb re-called the RACE reads through MiXCR, storing one row per CDR3 protein. Among about 73,000 distinct CDR3 sequences listed, 7.5% to 9.5% were seen once. The material was whole blood, obtained in connection with sensitization to the hapten diphenylcyclopropenone (DPC). The receptors shown here come from a woman between 50 and 59 years old with alopecia areata. Some clones in this sample may be carry-over from other donors' samples.

The chain joins TRBV24-1 to TRBJ1-4; D is uncertain. There are 10 residues in the CDR3. Per germline, CDR1 KGHDR and CDR2 SFDVKD. V was shortened by 4 bases and J by 8 bases, with 1 base between the two germline ends. The CDR3 DNA reads as TGTGCCACCAGTGAGGAAAAACTGTTTTTT. Protein: CATSEEKLFF.

This clonotype was observed at least ten times. The rearrangement joins TRBV7-2 to TRBJ1-6; weak D call: TRBD1 (6 bases). The germline V gene encodes CDR1 SGHTA and CDR2 FQGNSA. CDR3 length: 17 residues. The ends were cut back, 4 bases at V and 5 bases at J, with 18 bases in the middle. The CDR3 region has the DNA TGTGCCAGCAGCTCCGCAGGGGCGATAATTCATAATTCACCCCTCCACTTT. Encoded protein: CASSSAGAIIHNSPLHF.

This chain connects TRBV30 to TRBJ1-5; no definite D call. Trimming removed 0 bases from V and 0 bases from J, with 9 bases in between. The germline V gene encodes CDR1 GTSNPN and CDR2 SVGIG (reference sequence). This CDR3 contains 15 residues. The CDR3 nucleotides read TGTGCCTGGAGTGTAACGGCGTATAGCAATCAGCCCCAGCATTTT. Translating gives CAWSVTAYSNQPQHF.

This clonotype was seen a handful of times. This rearrangement joins TRBV12-3 or TRBV12-4 to TRBJ1-5, with unresolved D. Trimming took 1 base from V and 3 from J, leaving 10 bases between them. CDR3 length: 15 residues. CDR3: CASSLDGRNNQPQHF. The CDR3 region has the DNA TGTGCCAGCAGTTTAGACGGGAGGAACAATCAGCCCCAGCATTTT.

In its sample, this clonotype was seen a few times. The rearrangement uses TRBV7-9 and TRBJ2-4; D ambiguous. There are 15 residues in the CDR3. The V end lost 5 bases, the J end lost 0 bases, and 11 bases lay between the germline ends. CDR1 is SEHNR and CDR2 is FQNEAQ in the germline V gene (reference sequence). CDR3 DNA: TGTGCCAGCAGCCCGAGGACCTTAGCCAAAAACATTCAGTACTTC. Translating it yields CASSPRTLAKNIQYF.

This clonotype has a handful of counts. V is TRBV6-2 or TRBV6-3 and J is TRBJ2-1; 8 bases map to TRBD2. Germline loops: CDR1 MNHEY, CDR2 SVGEGT. Trimming at V came to 4 bases and at J to 6 bases, leaving 8 bases not matched to a gene. There are 15 residues in the CDR3. The CDR3 coding sequence is TGTGCCAGCAGTTCCTGGACTAGCAAGGGCAATGAGCAGTTCTTC. Its protein product is CASSSWTSKGNEQFF.

The J gene is TRBJ2-7, the V gene TRBV12-3 or TRBV12-4; D uncertain. The CDR3 covers 13 residues. V was cut by 7 bases and J by 0 bases, with 10 bases left in between. CDR3 nucleotide sequence: TGTGCCAGCACCTCGGACGTCTCCTACGAGCAGTACTTC. Amino acid sequence: CASTSDVSYEQYF.

The rearrangement uses TRBV28 and TRBJ2-5, with a possible D match to TRBD1 (8 bases). Germline values: CDR1 MDHEN, CDR2 SYDVKM. Trimming took 0 bases from V and 6 from J, leaving 14 bases between them. The CDR3 has 15 residues. Here the CDR3 reads CASSLWDREGKTQYF. CDR3 nucleotides: TGTGCCAGCAGTTTATGGGACAGGGAGGGAAAGACCCAGTACTTC.

Only a few counts were recorded for this clonotype. This rearrangement joins TRBV7-9 to TRBJ2-7; D not certain. The CDR3 runs 11 residues. Germline CDR1 and CDR2: SEHNR and FQNEAQ (reference sequence). Trimming took off 5 bases at V and 4 bases at J, with 6 bases between the two ends. DNA for the CDR3: TGTGCCAGCAGCCCTGGGTACGAGCAGTACTTC. Amino acid sequence: CASSPGYEQYF. Looking up the rest from reference TRBV7-9 and TRBJ2-7 gives the full variable domain: DTGVSQNPRHKITKRGQNVTFRCDPISEHNRLYWYRQTLGQGPEFLTYFQNEAQLEKSRLLSDRFSAERPKGSFSTLEIQRTEQGDSAMYLCASSPGYEQYFGPGTRLTVT.

This clonotype was counted between two and nine times. The V call is TRBV20-1, the J call TRBJ1-1; TRBD1 matches 7 bases. With 2 bases clipped from V and 3 bases from J, the junction kept 18 bases outside the gene matches. The CDR3 consists of 18 residues. CDR1 is DFQATT, CDR2 SNEGSKA, per germline (reference sequence). DNA for the CDR3: TGCAGTGCTAGACTCACTCCTACCGACAGGGCCTGGTACACTGAAGCTTTCTTT. This sequence encodes CSARLTPTDRAWYTEAFF.

The chain uses TRBV20-1 and TRBJ2-2; no definite D call. Deletions cut 7 bases from V and 0 bases from J, with 9 bases between. This CDR3 contains 13 residues. CDR1 and CDR2 from the germline V gene are DFQATT and SNEGSKA (reference sequence). The CDR3 sequence: CSVYSTNTGELFF. CDR3 nucleotides: TGCAGTGTCTATAGTACGAACACCGGGGAGCTGTTTTTT.

In its sample, this clonotype was seen a few times. The rearrangement joins TRBV12-3 or TRBV12-4 to TRBJ2-1; 11 bases are shared with TRBD2. The junction had 5 bases not matched to a gene; V was cut back by 6 bases and J by 10 bases. The CDR3 extends over 13 amino acids. CDR3 coding DNA: TGTGCCAGCAGCACACTAGCGGGAGAGGAGCAGTTCTTC. This encodes CASSTLAGEEQFF.

The rearrangement joins TRBV10-2 to TRBJ1-2; weak D call: TRBD1 (6 bases). Looked up from germline, CDR1 is WSHSY and CDR2 is SAAADI. The CDR3 covers 13 residues. The V end was cut by 8 bases, the J end by 7 bases, with 17 bases between. The CDR3 reads CASGEQGYGGYTF. The CDR3 DNA is TGCGCCAGCGGGGAACAGGGTTACGGTGGCTACACCTTC.

This clonotype was picked up a small number of times. The DNA of the CDR3 is TGTGCCAGCGTTATGAGCGGGGGCGCGCGGGATACGCAGTATTTT. Protein: CASVMSGGARDTQYF. The gene calls are TRBV6-1 and TRBJ2-3, with 8 nucleotides matching TRBD2. The CDR3 contains 15 residues. The ends lost 8 bases at V and 6 bases at J; junction bases unmatched: 13. The V gene's germline CDR1 is MNHNS and CDR2 SASEGT.

The rearrangement joins TRBV2 to TRBJ1-1; D not resolved. Germline V gene sequence: CDR1 SNHLY, CDR2 FYNNEI. Deletions cut 6 bases from V and 4 bases from J, with 12 bases between. This CDR3 is 13 amino acids long. CDR3 bases: TGTGCCAGCAGCCTGACATTTAGCACTGAAGCTTTCTTT. This sequence encodes CASSLTFSTEAFF.

This chain joins TRBV12-5 and TRBJ1-1, with D perhaps TRBD1 (5 bases). The CDR3 has 11 residues. The germline V and J ends were trimmed by 5 bases and 4 bases, with 5 bases remaining between them. Germline V gene sequence: CDR1 LGHNT, CDR2 FRNRAP. The CDR3 region is CASGQGTEAFF. DNA for the CDR3: TGTGCTAGTGGTCAGGGCACTGAAGCTTTCTTT.

The chain joins TRBV11-2 to TRBJ1-1; TRBD1 might be the D (6 bases). Germline CDR1 SGHAT, CDR2 FQNNGV. The CDR3 spans 16 residues. Trimming stripped 0 bases from V and 4 bases from J, with 15 bases between. The CDR3 DNA follows: TGTGCCAGCAGCTTAGACCTTTCAGGGGTCGGCACTGAAGCTTTCTTT. This codes for CASSLDLSGVGTEAFF.

The chain employs TRBV6-5 and TRBJ2-7; maybe TRBD1 (7 bases). Trimming stripped 0 bases from V and 1 base from J, with 13 bases between. This CDR3 spans 16 amino acids. Germline V CDR1 and CDR2: MNHEY, SVGAGI. The CDR3 region has the DNA TGTGCCAGCAGTTACTCGACTAGGGGGCAGTCCTACGAGCAGTACTTC. The encoded protein is CASSYSTRGQSYEQYF.

A few counts support this clonotype. The V and J genes are TRBV12-3 or TRBV12-4 and TRBJ1-2; D gene ambiguous. Deletions cut 0 bases from V and 0 bases from J, with 11 bases between. CDR3 length equals 16 residues. CDR3 sequence: CASSLAVRRSNYGYTF. The CDR3 region has the DNA TGTGCCAGCAGTTTAGCCGTCCGCCGTTCTAACTATGGCTACACCTTC.

The CDR3 reads CSASEAGLQPQHF. CDR3 coding DNA: TGCAGTGCTAGTGAGGCAGGCTTGCAGCCCCAGCATTTT. This chain uses TRBV20-1 with TRBJ1-5; no clear D gene. V was cut by 3 bases and J by 7 bases, with 13 bases left in between. Germline CDR1 and CDR2: DFQATT and SNEGSKA (reference sequence). There are 13 residues in the CDR3.

The chain links TRBV7-9 to TRBJ2-5, with 12 positions matching TRBD2. Germline V gives CDR1 SEHNR, CDR2 FQNEAQ (reference sequence). The CDR3 runs 14 residues. Losses at the gene ends were 5 bases for V and 5 bases for J; bases not matched to a gene: 3. The DNA for the CDR3 is TGTGCCAGCAGCCAAGGACTAGCGGGGGAGACCCAGTACTTC. Encoded protein: CASSQGLAGETQYF.

This clonotype showed up just a few times. This chain uses TRBV9 with TRBJ2-2; 7 bases line up with TRBD1. After removal of 4 bases from V and 7 bases from J, the junction contained 10 bases not matched to a gene. This CDR3 comprises 15 residues. Per the germline V gene, CDR1 is SGDLS and CDR2 is YYNGEE. CDR3 region: CASSSYRGFNGELFF. The CDR3 DNA reads as TGTGCCAGCAGCTCCTACAGGGGATTCAACGGGGAGCTGTTTTTT. Variable domain in full (rest from reference TRBV9 and TRBJ2-2): DSGVTQTPKHLITATGQRVTLRCSPRSGDLSVYWYQQSLDQGLQFLIQYYNGEERAKGNILERFSAQQFPDLHSELNLSSLELGDSALYFCASSSYRGFNGELFFGEGSRLTVL.

This clonotype was observed a handful of times. V is TRBV5-1 and J is TRBJ2-3; perhaps TRBD2 as D (6 bases). Per germline, CDR1 SGHRS and CDR2 YFSETQ. The V and J ends lost 3 bases and 0 bases respectively, with 23 bases between them. This CDR3 contains 19 residues. The CDR3, as DNA: TGCGCCAGCAGCTACTCCGGGGGTCTCAAGGCTACTAGCACAGATACGCAGTATTTT. Amino acid sequence: CASSYSGGLKATSTDTQYF.

V usage is TRBV12-3 or TRBV12-4 and J usage is TRBJ1-2; 7 bases match TRBD1. This CDR3 contains 14 residues. With V trimmed by 7 bases and J by 2 bases, 7 bases remained unmatched. The CDR3 nucleotides are TGTGCCAGCACCGAAGGGACAGCGAACTATGGCTACACCTTC. Protein: CASTEGTANYGYTF.

On this clonotype: A much more abundant neighbour one base away suggests this may be a read error. V and J are TRBV20-1 and TRBJ1-5; tentative D call: TRBD1 (5 bases). CDR3 size: 14 residues. The V gene's germline CDR1 is DFQATT and CDR2 SNEGSKA (reference sequence). Trimming left V 1 base short and J 9 bases short, with 16 bases between. DNA for the CDR3: TGCAGTGCTAGAGTAGGGGCGGAGGGTCGGCCCCAGCATTTT. Protein: CSARVGAEGRPQHF.

The chain uses TRBV11-1 and TRBJ2-6; D not certain. CDR3 length: 16 amino acids. Germline V CDR1 and CDR2: SGHAT, FQDESV (reference sequence). V lost 5 bases, J lost 2 bases, and 13 bases lay in between. The CDR3 sequence is CASSKLPGPGANVLTF. DNA of the CDR3: TGTGCCAGCAGCAAACTCCCCGGTCCTGGGGCCAACGTCCTGACTTTC.

The chain combines TRBV5-5 with TRBJ2-5; no clear D. Germline CDR1 is SGHKS and CDR2 is YYEKEE (reference sequence). V was pared by 1 base and J by 5 bases, with 12 bases between. The CDR3 is 14 residues long. CDR3 sequence reads: CASSLYWAQETQYF. The DNA of the CDR3 is TGTGCCAGCAGCTTGTATTGGGCTCAGGAGACCCAGTACTTC.

The chain recombines TRBV10-3 with TRBJ2-7; 7 bases map to TRBD1. V lost 2 bases, J lost 6 bases, and 4 bases stayed unmatched. Germline-derived CDR1 and CDR2 are ENHRY and SYGVKD. The CDR3 extends over 13 amino acids. CDR3 DNA sequence: TGTGCCATCAGTGAGCCGTACAGGGGCGAGCAGTACTTC. It encodes CAISEPYRGEQYF.

The sample holds many counts of this clonotype. The J gene is TRBJ2-5, the V gene TRBV7-2; D gene uncertain. Deletions cut 3 bases from V and 5 bases from J, with 4 bases between. The germline gives CDR1 SGHTA, CDR2 FQGNSA. The CDR3 runs 11 residues. CDR3 region: CASSFSETQYF. The CDR3 DNA follows: TGTGCCAGCAGCTTCTCTGAGACCCAGTACTTC. Full variable domain (remainder filled in from reference TRBV7-2 and TRBJ2-5): GAGVSQSPSNKVTEKGKDVELRCDPISGHTALYWYRQSLGQGLEFLIYFQGNSAPDKSGLPSDRFSAERTGGSVSTLTIQRTQQEDSAVYLCASSFSETQYFGPGTRLLVL.